This T cell receptor (beta chain) was profiled in a study of T-cell memory formation after mild COVID-19. Study in general: Each donor largely had its own TCR clusters. Study-level findings and limits: Pre-infection memory carried some responding clones, suggesting that cross-reactive memory joined. CD4+ contracting clones lay mainly in CM and EM, CD8+ ones in EMRA.

TCR alpha and TCR beta cDNA libraries carrying sample barcodes and UMIs came from 5'RACE with constant-segment primers. Each CDR3 protein is one row after TCRdb ran MiXCR on the 5' RACE reads. The top ten hold 2% to 3% of the sample, which has 210,000 or so distinct CDR3 sequences, about 16% seen once. This clonotype was counted at least ten times. Antigen unknown. Sequenced: PBMCs or a T cell subset sorted from them (not recorded which). This TCR was sampled from an adult woman who had mild COVID-19 (a few samples of this study predate the infection). Cell type and time point are not known.

CDR3 nucleotides: TGTGCCAGCAGCGCTGGGACTAGCGCGCAGTATTTT. It is translated as CASSAGTSAQYF. This chain uses TRBV9 with TRBJ2-3; 10 bases agree with TRBD2. The germline V gene encodes CDR1 SGDLS and CDR2 YYNGEE. V shed 3 bases, J shed 10 bases, and the junction held 2 bases outside the gene matches. The CDR3 is made up of 12 amino acids.